Below, 24 T cell receptor beta chains from the same sample are listed, as sequenced in a study of blood T cell repertoires in COVID-19. The data were produced by immunoSEQ multiplex PCR, yet TCRdb's version contains in-frame clones alone and is incomplete. The data show about 140,000 clones, about 90% seen once. The source material was peripheral blood. The receptors stem from a man aged 55 to 69 with active or convalescent COVID-19.

This chain joins TRBV28 and TRBJ2-2; TRBD2 matches 9 bases. Trimming removed 1 base from V and 1 base from J; junction bases left unmatched: 1. The CDR3 extends over 16 amino acids. Germline values: CDR1 MDHEN, CDR2 SYDVKM. In DNA form, the CDR3 reads TGTGCCAGCAGTTTATCGACTAGCGGGAACACCGGGGAGCTGTTTTTT. It encodes CASSLSTSGNTGELFF.

This clone was recorded only once. The rearrangement links TRBV24-1 to TRBJ2-3; 9 bases align to TRBD1. After removal of 4 bases from V and 4 bases from J, the junction contained 5 bases not matched to a gene. The CDR3 consists of 15 residues. Germline CDR1 is KGHDR and CDR2 is SFDVKD. The CDR3 DNA follows: TGTGCCACCAGTGAGACCAGGACAGGGGCAGATACGCAGTATTTT. This codes for CATSETRTGADTQYF.

This rearrangement joins TRBV7-8 to TRBJ2-1, with TRBD2 identical over 10 bases. V was pared by 2 bases and J by 6 bases, with 16 bases of the junction left unmatched. The germline V gene encodes CDR1 SGHVS and CDR2 FQNEAQ. This CDR3 contains 19 residues. CDR3 coding DNA: TGTGCCAGCAGCTTAAAGGTTCGGGCTAGCGGGAGCTTGGGCAATGAGCAGTTCTTC. It codes for CASSLKVRASGSLGNEQFF.

V gene TRBV30 combines with J gene TRBJ1-1; D remains unclear. Germline CDR1 GTSNPN, CDR2 SVGIG (reference sequence). Deletions cut 2 bases from V and 6 bases from J, with 10 bases between. The length of the CDR3 is 12 residues. The CDR3 region has the DNA TGTGCCTGGAGTCTCGAAAGCCCTGAAGCTTTCTTT. Translation: CAWSLESPEAFF. Full variable domain (rest looked up from reference TRBV30 and TRBJ1-1): SQTIHQWPATLVQPVGSPLSLECTVEGTSNPNLYWYRQAAGRGLQLLFYSVGIGQISSEVPQNLSASRPQDRQFILSSKKLLLSDSGFYLCAWSLESPEAFFGQGTRLTVV.

The chain joins TRBV24-1 to TRBJ2-3; a weak D match, TRBD2 (6 bases). The germline CDR1 and CDR2 sequences are KGHDR and SFDVKD. The V and J ends lost 2 bases and 5 bases respectively, with 13 bases between them. There are 15 residues in the CDR3. The CDR3 region has the DNA TGTGCCACCAGTGATTGGGGGGACGGGCAAGATACGCAGTATTTT. This translates into CATSDWGDGQDTQYF.

This chain joins TRBV28 and TRBJ1-1; D may be TRBD1 (6 bases). This CDR3 has 16 amino acids. The germline V gene encodes CDR1 MDHEN and CDR2 SYDVKM. V lost 3 bases to trimming and J lost 1 base, with 15 bases between them. The CDR3 DNA follows: TGTGCCAGCAGTTTTTTCATGGGGGCCGGGAACACTGAAGCTTTCTTT. It yields the protein CASSFFMGAGNTEAFF.

The gene calls are TRBV7-2 and TRBJ1-2; D not resolved. The V and J ends lost 1 base and 4 bases respectively, with 7 bases between them. In germline, CDR1 is SGHTA, CDR2 FQGNSA. The length of the CDR3 is 13 residues. The CDR3 reads CASSLEPGYGYTF. The DNA of the CDR3 is TGTGCCAGCAGCTTAGAACCGGGCTATGGCTACACCTTC.

This chain uses TRBV10-1 with TRBJ2-7, with 11 nucleotides matching TRBD2. Germline CDR1 is WNHNN and CDR2 is SYGVQD (reference sequence). The CDR3 has 17 amino acids. After removal of 5 bases from V and 4 bases from J, the junction contained 13 bases not matched to a gene. CDR3 DNA: TGCGCCAGCAGTTACTATACAACTAGCGGGAGATTGTACGAGCAGTACTTC. Residues: CASSYYTTSGRLYEQYF.

The chain employs TRBV3-1 (or the pseudogene TRBV3-2) and TRBJ2-2; the match to TRBD2 covers 7 bases. V lost 4 bases and J lost 2; bases outside the gene matches: 4. Germline V CDR1 and CDR2: LGHDT, YNNKEL (reference sequence). This CDR3 contains 15 residues. The CDR3 loop reads CASSRRLANTGELFF. In DNA, the CDR3 is TGTGCCAGCAGCCGGAGACTAGCCAACACCGGGGAGCTGTTTTTT.

This clone has a handful of counts. The J gene is TRBJ1-5, the V gene TRBV28; TRBD1 agrees at 9 bases. The germline V gene encodes CDR1 MDHEN and CDR2 SYDVKM. This CDR3 comprises 16 residues. J lost 1 base, V lost 3 bases, and 4 bases had no gene match. The CDR3 nucleotides read TGTGCCAGCAGTTTCTTAGGACAGGGGAGCAATCAGCCCCAGCATTTT. Amino acid sequence: CASSFLGQGSNQPQHF.

The chain links TRBV19 to TRBJ2-2; D is unclear. Deletions cut 2 bases from V and 4 bases from J, with 8 bases between. In germline, CDR1 is LNHDA, CDR2 SQIVND (reference sequence). This CDR3 is 14 amino acids long. CDR3 in amino acids: CASSISRSTGELFF. DNA of the CDR3: TGTGCCAGTAGTATAAGTCGGTCCACCGGGGAGCTGTTTTTT.

A single count supports this clone. J is TRBJ2-1 and V is TRBV19; D is unclear. Germline V gene data show CDR1 as LNHDA and CDR2 as SQIVND (reference sequence). The CDR3 runs 15 residues. V lost 1 base, J lost 0 bases, and 7 bases lay in between. The CDR3 DNA reads TGTGCCAGTAGTATAGCGGGTAGCTCCTACAATGAGCAGTTCTTC. Encoded protein: CASSIAGSSYNEQFF.

The V call is TRBV19, the J call TRBJ2-5; 7 bases align to TRBD2. This CDR3 comprises 15 residues. The J segment lost 5 bases and the V segment lost 5 bases, leaving 11 bases of the junction unmatched. Per germline, CDR1 LNHDA and CDR2 SQIVND (reference sequence). The CDR3: CASSDSSGHDETQYF. The CDR3 region has the DNA TGTGCCAGTAGTGATTCTAGCGGACACGACGAGACCCAGTACTTC.

The rearrangement links TRBV19 to TRBJ2-5; the D gene is possibly TRBD2 (5 bases). V was shortened by 5 bases and J by 1 base, with 11 bases between the two germline ends. The CDR3 spans 14 residues. Per germline, CDR1 LNHDA and CDR2 SQIVND (reference sequence). Here the CDR3 reads CASSSSRGQETQYF. The DNA for the CDR3 is TGTGCCAGTAGTTCCTCCCGGGGCCAAGAGACCCAGTACTTC.

V usage is TRBV24-1 and J usage is TRBJ2-5; the D gene is possibly TRBD1 (6 bases). Trimming cost V 4 bases and J 1 base, with 12 bases left between them. The germline gives CDR1 KGHDR, CDR2 SFDVKD. This CDR3 spans 15 amino acids. The CDR3 reads CATSDPGTPQETQYF. For the CDR3, the DNA is TGTGCCACCAGTGACCCCGGGACACCCCAAGAGACCCAGTACTTC.

The V call is TRBV3-1 (or the pseudogene TRBV3-2), the J call TRBJ2-1, with D possibly TRBD2 on 6 matching bases. The CDR3 contains 13 residues. Germline CDR1 is LGHDT and CDR2 is YNNKEL (reference sequence). Trimming shortened V by 1 base and J by 12 bases, and 13 bases separated the two germline ends. The CDR3 here is CASSQGIADPQFF. The CDR3 region has the DNA TGTGCCAGCAGCCAAGGAATAGCGGACCCGCAGTTCTTC.

CDR3 in DNA: TGTGCCAGCAGCTCTCTAGCGGGAACAAACCCAGCGGGCAAAAACATTCAGTACTTC. This encodes CASSSLAGTNPAGKNIQYF. The chain uses TRBV7-2 and TRBJ2-4, with 9 nucleotides matching TRBD2. V lost 4 bases, J lost 3 bases, and 16 bases stayed unmatched. This CDR3 is 19 amino acids long. The germline V gene encodes CDR1 SGHTA and CDR2 FQGNSA.

The chain recombines TRBV5-6 with TRBJ2-1; no definite D call. CDR3 length: 13 residues. Deletions cut 1 base from V and 3 bases from J, with 5 bases between. Germline V CDR1 and CDR2: SGHDT, YYEEEE. In nucleotides, the CDR3 is TGTGCCAGCAGCTTGTGGCACTACAATGAGCAGTTCTTC. Amino acid sequence: CASSLWHYNEQFF.

The chain links TRBV19 to TRBJ1-4; 9 bases line up with TRBD1. Germline V gives CDR1 LNHDA, CDR2 SQIVND (reference sequence). The CDR3 covers 15 residues. The V gene end was trimmed by 5 bases and the J gene end by 7 bases; junction bases not matched to a gene: 8. CDR3 residues: CASSPRGTGTEKLFF. The CDR3 region has the DNA TGTGCCAGTAGTCCCCGAGGGACAGGGACTGAAAAACTGTTTTTT.

The chain links TRBV4-1 to TRBJ1-1; no clear D gene. The CDR3 contains 13 residues. CDR1 is MGHRA, CDR2 YSYEKL, per germline. With 0 bases removed from V and 7 bases from J, the gap between germline ends came to 9 bases. In DNA form, the CDR3 reads TGCGCCAGCAGCCAAGATCGAGGACTTGAAGCTTTCTTT. Translated: CASSQDRGLEAFF.

V gene TRBV5-8 combines with J gene TRBJ2-7, with 12 positions matching TRBD2. The CDR3 consists of 17 residues. V gave up 0 bases and J gave up 3 bases; unmatched junction bases: 7. CDR1 SGHTS and CDR2 YDEGEE come from the germline V gene. CDR3 nucleotides: TGTGCCAGCAGCTTGGGGCTAGCGGGAGGGGCGTACTACGAGCAGTACTTC. Translated: CASSLGLAGGAYYEQYF.

The CDR3 is CASSLREGGKNIQYF. CDR3 DNA: TGTGCCAGTAGCCTCAGGGAAGGGGGCAAAAACATTCAGTACTTC. The chain carries TRBV19 and TRBJ2-4, with D perhaps TRBD1 (6 bases). V was shortened by 6 bases and J by 3 bases, with 15 bases between the two germline ends. The CDR3 is 15 amino acids. Germline V CDR1 and CDR2: LNHDA, SQIVND (reference sequence).

This chain uses TRBV18 with TRBJ1-4, with TRBD1 matching over 8 bases. CDR1 and CDR2 from the germline V gene are KGHSH and LQKENI. Trimming cost V 6 bases and J 7 bases; bases outside gene matches: 10. CDR3 length equals 15 residues. The CDR3, as DNA: TGTGCCAGCTCTTTCGGGACAGGAATGGTTGAAAAACTGTTTTTT. Its protein is CASSFGTGMVEKLFF.

J is TRBJ1-1 and V is TRBV5-1; D possibly corresponds to TRBD1 (6 bases). V was clipped by 1 base and J by 1 base, with 14 bases between them. Germline lookup yields CDR1 SGHRS and CDR2 YFSETQ. This CDR3 contains 16 residues. The CDR3 region is CASSLQGIFKNTEAFF. CDR3 nucleotide sequence: TGCGCCAGCAGCTTGCAGGGGATCTTCAAGAACACTGAAGCTTTCTTT.